This entry lists 3 T cell receptor beta chains sequenced from one sample in a study of T cell responses to AZD1222 COVID-19 vaccine. Assay used: immunoSEQ multiplex PCR; TCRdb lists only in-frame clones, some missing. The sample lists around 110,000 clones; 80% to 90% were seen once. The specimen comprised peripheral blood, sampled on day 0 of MenACWY control vaccination. These receptors came from an adult in good health.

The chain is built from TRBV9 and TRBJ1-1; tentatively, D is TRBD1 (5 bases). The germline gives CDR1 SGDLS, CDR2 YYNGEE. This CDR3 region has 14 residues. Trimming stripped 3 bases from V and 0 bases from J, with 9 bases between. CDR3 sequence: CASSAPGLNTEAFF. The DNA of the CDR3 is TGTGCCAGCAGCGCTCCGGGACTGAACACTGAAGCTTTCTTT.

This chain connects TRBV21-1 to TRBJ2-7; the table gives TRBD1 as D, unverified against the DNA. TRBV21-1 is tagged as a pseudogene. This CDR3 is built from 16 residues. The CDR3, as DNA: TGTGCCAGCGGTGGGGACACGAAGGCTTTTCTTGACGAGCAGTACTTC. Translated: CASGGDTKAFLDEQYF.

This sequence joins TRBV6-5 and TRBJ1-2; D possibly corresponds to TRBD1 (6 bases). CDR3 length: 13 residues. Germline-derived CDR1 and CDR2 are MNHEY and SVGAGI. Trimming took 3 bases from V and 8 from J, leaving 13 bases between them. The CDR3 DNA reads TGTGCCAGCAGTTATGAGGGGGTAGGGGGCTACACCTTC. Protein product: CASSYEGVGGYTF.